This T cell receptor beta chain comes out of a study of response to subunit inactivated influenza vaccine. This clonotype came up a few times. What it binds is unknown. TCRdb reanalysed the RT-PCR reads using MiXCR and keeps one entry per CDR3 protein. The sample includes under 500,000 distinct CDR3 sequences, about 10% of them seen just once. Findings and limits, study-wide: Authors proposed each seasonal influenza vaccination draws in few new T cells.

The TCR sequence derives from a man aged 45 to 65 who received an inactivated influenza vaccine. This specimen was PBMCs from blood, taken roughly 6 weeks after vaccination.

CDR3 region: CASSLGGQGITQYF. The CDR3 DNA reads TGTGCCAGCAGCTTAGGGGGACAGGGAATCACGCAGTATTTT. The chain joins TRBV7-9 to TRBJ2-3; 9 bases are a match to TRBD1. CDR1 SEHNR and CDR2 FQNEAQ come from the germline V gene (reference sequence). The CDR3 is 14 residues long. J gave up 9 bases and V 1 base, and 5 bases lay outside the gene matches.